These 26 T cell receptor beta chains were sequenced from one sample in a study of T cell clusters in autoimmune cytopenias. Each sample's input was 200 to 300 ng genomic DNA, 35,000 to 40,000 genome equivalents. Multiplex touch-down PCR amplified TRB using TRB-A and TRB-B pools in one tube. Following a re-call of the multiplex PCR reads, TCRdb has one entry per CDR3 protein and lacks DNA. The sample totals about 4,900 distinct CDR3 sequences. The sample was also reused in another study, on T cell repertoires in aging, cancer and after chemotherapy.

Sample: peripheral blood. The receptor source for this set is a human donor in good health.

This clonotype is labeled medium-sized based on frequency. V is TRBV12-3 or TRBV12-4 and J is TRBJ1-4; the TRBD1 assignment by TCRdb is unverifiable without DNA. This CDR3 has 13 residues. The CDR3: CASQGQGVEKLFF.

This clonotype shows up as medium-sized (0.01 to 0.1%) by frequency. The CDR3 spells CASSLRPLTDTQYF. The chain links TRBV19 to TRBJ2-3; TCRdb picks TRBD2, but there is no DNA to check that call. This CDR3 contains 14 residues. Germline V gives CDR1 LNHDA, CDR2 SQIVND (reference sequence).

J is TRBJ2-3 and V is TRBV13; lacking DNA, the TRBD2 call made by TCRdb goes unchecked. Looked up from germline, CDR1 is PRHDT and CDR2 is FYEKMQ (reference sequence). This CDR3 has 17 residues. CDR3 amino acids: CASSLEGPLGGTDTQYF.

The chain couples TRBV6-1 to TRBJ1-1; with no DNA, the TCRdb D assignment of TRBD1 cannot be verified. The V gene's germline CDR1 is MNHNS and CDR2 SASEGT. This CDR3 region has 13 residues. CDR3 in amino acids: CASSVRTGTEAFF.

The genes are TRBV5-6 and TRBJ1-6; TCRdb indicates TRBD1, and absent DNA this call remains unverified. CDR3 length: 14 amino acids. Germline loops: CDR1 SGHDT, CDR2 YYEEEE. The chain's CDR3 is CASKDRGANSPLHF.

This clonotype is identified as medium-sized from frequency. The chain combines TRBV19 with TRBJ2-1. The CDR3 spans 13 residues. Germline CDR1 and CDR2: LNHDA and SQIVND (reference sequence). The CDR3 spells CASSIDLGNLQFF.

Its frequency marks this clonotype as medium-sized. The CDR3 loop reads CSVERQGTGFYGYTF. The chain recombines TRBV29-1 with TRBJ1-2; the D gene TCRdb calls, TRBD1, cannot be checked with no DNA. The germline V gene encodes CDR1 SQVTM and CDR2 ANQGSEA. The CDR3 loop spans 15 amino acids.

The chain is built from TRBV7-9 and TRBJ1-4. The germline V gene encodes CDR1 SEHNR and CDR2 FQNEAQ (reference sequence). The CDR3 totals 14 residues. The CDR3 loop is CASSSGPTNEKLFF.

Frequency places this clonotype as medium-sized (0.01 to 0.1%). The chain combines TRBV19 with TRBJ1-1; TCRdb's D call, TRBD1, is unchecked because there is no DNA. Germline-derived CDR1 and CDR2 are LNHDA and SQIVND (reference sequence). The CDR3 has 13 residues. CDR3: CASRQGGTAEAFF.

This clonotype is classed as medium-sized (0.01 to 0.1%) by frequency. This rearrangement joins TRBV6-1 to TRBJ1-5; TCRdb outputs TRBD1, but without DNA this stays unchecked. Germline V CDR1 and CDR2: MNHNS, SASEGT. This CDR3 has 14 residues. Here the CDR3 reads CASSPDRGNQPQHF.

The chain joins TRBV10-2 to TRBJ2-3; TCRdb returns TRBD2, unconfirmable since there is no DNA. CDR1 and CDR2 (germline): WSHSY, SAAADI. This CDR3 region has 14 residues. The CDR3 sequence: CASSGTTRTDTQYF.

This chain uses TRBV7-2 with TRBJ2-5. The germline V gene encodes CDR1 SGHTA and CDR2 FQGNSA. The CDR3 is made up of 14 amino acids. CDR3 sequence reads: CASSSSYAQETQYF.

The rearrangement uses TRBV15 and TRBJ1-1; absent DNA, TCRdb's TRBD1 call cannot be checked. The CDR3 length is 14 residues. From germline, CDR1 is LNHNV and CDR2 YYDKDF (reference sequence). The CDR3 protein is CATSLDRTLTEAFF. The whole variable domain, remainder taken from reference TRBV15 and TRBJ1-1, is DAMVIQNPRYQVTQFGKPVTLSCSQTLNHNVMYWYQQKSSQAPKLLFHYYDKDFNNEADTPDNFQSRRPNTSFCFLDIRSPGLGDTAMYLCATSLDRTLTEAFFGQGTRLTVV.

Measured by frequency, this clonotype is medium-sized. This rearrangement joins TRBV19 to TRBJ2-7; the D call of TRBD1 rests on TCRdb alone, since no DNA is present to check it. The germline V gene has CDR1 LNHDA and CDR2 SQIVND (reference sequence). CDR3 length: 15 residues. CDR3 loop: CASSIAGTDPYEQYF. Based on the CDR3 plus reference TRBV19 and TRBJ2-7, the full variable domain is DGGITQSPKYLFRKEGQNVTLSCEQNLNHDAMYWYRQDPGQGLRLIYYSQIVNDFQKGDIAEGYSVSREKKESFPLTVTSAQKNPTAFYLCASSIAGTDPYEQYFGPGTRLTVT.

According to its frequency, this clonotype is medium-sized. The rearrangement joins TRBV29-1 to TRBJ2-7; the TCRdb D gene call, TRBD1, has no DNA to confirm it. CDR1 SQVTM and CDR2 ANQGSEA come from the germline V gene. The CDR3 sequence is 13 residues long. CDR3 residues: CSGSGGYGYEQYF.

V and J are TRBV6-6 and TRBJ1-1; TCRdb proposes TRBD1, but this gene call is untestable without DNA. The CDR3 length is 17 residues. The germline CDR1 and CDR2 sequences are MNHNY and SVGAGI (reference sequence). The CDR3 sequence is CASSYPPGTAMNTEAFF.

In terms of frequency, this clonotype is medium-sized. The V and J genes are TRBV19 and TRBJ1-5. Germline V lookup: CDR1 LNHDA, CDR2 SQIVND (reference sequence). The CDR3 has 15 residues. The CDR3 reads CASSIGQGGNQPQHF. Full variable domain (rest looked up from reference TRBV19 and TRBJ1-5): DGGITQSPKYLFRKEGQNVTLSCEQNLNHDAMYWYRQDPGQGLRLIYYSQIVNDFQKGDIAEGYSVSREKKESFPLTVTSAQKNPTAFYLCASSIGQGGNQPQHFGDGTRLSIL.

This sequence joins TRBV7-2 and TRBJ2-2. The CDR3 runs to 13 residues. Germline CDR1 is SGHTA and CDR2 is FQGNSA. CDR3 sequence: CASSLLLGGELFF.

The gene calls are TRBV10-3 and TRBJ1-2; the TCRdb call, TRBD1, lacks DNA for checking. In germline, CDR1 is ENHRY, CDR2 SYGVKD. This CDR3 region has 14 residues. The CDR3 sequence: CAISGLEGADGYTF.

The chain uses TRBV7-2 and TRBJ2-1; TCRdb names TRBD1, which stays unverified in the absence of DNA. Germline V gene data show CDR1 as SGHTA and CDR2 as FQGNSA. The length of the CDR3 is 16 residues. The CDR3 protein is CASSLEGQKSYNEQFF.

This clonotype ranks as medium-sized in terms of frequency. V usage is TRBV6-5 and J usage is TRBJ1-3. The CDR3 is made up of 17 amino acids. Germline V gene lookup returns CDR1 MNHEY and CDR2 SVGAGI. This CDR3 is CASSYSVTPSSGNTIYF.

V gene TRBV19 combines with J gene TRBJ1-2. Germline V lookup: CDR1 LNHDA, CDR2 SQIVND (reference sequence). The CDR3 runs to 13 residues. CDR3 residues: CASSLTHNYGYTF.

The chain combines TRBV30 with TRBJ2-7; the TRBD2 assignment by TCRdb is unverifiable without DNA. Per germline, CDR1 GTSNPN and CDR2 SVGIG (reference sequence). The CDR3 is made up of 15 amino acids. The CDR3 loop reads CACDRLGREGYEQYF.

This chain joins TRBV12-3 or TRBV12-4 and TRBJ1-1; TCRdb names TRBD1, which stays unverified in the absence of DNA. The CDR3 has 13 residues. CDR3 sequence: CASSFREGTEAFF.

The rearrangement uses TRBV7-6 and TRBJ2-7. The CDR3 extends over 14 amino acids. Germline lookup yields CDR1 SGHVS and CDR2 FNYEAQ. The CDR3 loop reads CASSLGTASYEQYF.

This chain's CDR3 is CASSELGQPNYGYTF. The rearrangement joins TRBV5-4 to TRBJ1-2; TCRdb's D gene call, TRBD1, goes unchecked for lack of DNA. Germline values: CDR1 SGHNT, CDR2 YYREEE (reference sequence). CDR3 length: 15 amino acids.